The 23 T cell receptor beta chains below all came from one sample that was sequenced in a study of blood T cell repertoires in COVID-19 (dated by TCRdb to 2020 to 2021). The receptor library was made with the immunoSEQ multiplex PCR assay. This immuneACCESS table, as held by TCRdb, lists in-frame sequences with V and J called but not all clones. Of the missing ones, under half trace to an unresolved V gene in checked studies; the others have no known cause. This sample comprises around 400,000 clones, over 75% of them detected only once. The ten largest make up over 9.5% of the sample. The sample taken for sequencing was peripheral blood. Receptors originate from a woman in her thirties with COVID-19, enrolled during active disease.

The chain is built from TRBV6-5 and TRBJ2-5, with 7 bases aligning to TRBD1. CDR1 and CDR2 from the germline V gene are MNHEY and SVGAGI. The V segment lost 7 bases and the J segment 4 bases; nucleotides outside the gene matches: 6. This CDR3 has 13 amino acids. The CDR3 coding sequence is TGTGCCAGCACCTGGGACAGCGGAGAGACCCAGTACTTC. It codes for CASTWDSGETQYF.

The rearrangement links TRBV24-1 to TRBJ2-2, with TRBD1 matching over 8 bases. Germline trimming cut 4 bases from V and 9 bases from J; bases unmatched to any gene: 9. Germline lookup yields CDR1 KGHDR and CDR2 SFDVKD. The CDR3 has 15 residues. CDR3 nucleotide sequence: TGTGCCACCAGTGAAACACAGGGGGGATTAAGGGAGCTGTTTTTT. Its protein product is CATSETQGGLRELFF.

The rearrangement uses TRBV5-1 and TRBJ2-5; 7 bases agree with TRBD2. From germline, CDR1 is SGHRS and CDR2 YFSETQ. The CDR3 runs 15 residues. V was pared by 2 bases and J by 5 bases, with 9 bases of the junction left unmatched. CDR3 sequence reads: CASSFGREVFETQYF. The CDR3 coding sequence is TGCGCCAGCAGCTTCGGACGGGAGGTTTTTGAGACCCAGTACTTC.

This rearrangement joins TRBV6-5 to TRBJ2-7; D remains unclear. The CDR3 covers 14 residues. Trimming pared 4 bases from V and 2 bases from J, leaving 12 bases between. In germline, CDR1 is MNHEY, CDR2 SVGAGI. CDR3 sequence reads: CASSSRMRPYEQYF. The CDR3 nucleotides are TGTGCCAGCAGTTCTAGAATGAGACCCTACGAGCAGTACTTC.

The rearrangement links TRBV18 to TRBJ2-2; TRBD1 matches 7 bases. This CDR3 region has 16 residues. V dropped 3 bases and J dropped 0; count of bases not matched to a gene: 4. In germline, CDR1 is KGHSH, CDR2 LQKENI. CDR3 in DNA: TGTGCCAGCTCACCCGACAGGGTTGCGAACACCGGGGAGCTGTTTTTT. Translated: CASSPDRVANTGELFF.

This chain uses TRBV19 with TRBJ2-2, with D uncertain. Trimming removed 1 base from V and 1 base from J, with 7 bases in between. Germline V gene data show CDR1 as LNHDA and CDR2 as SQIVND (reference sequence). This CDR3 spans 15 amino acids. Written as DNA, the CDR3 is TGTGCCAGTAGTATAGGGGCAGGGAACACCGGGGAGCTGTTTTTT. Amino acid sequence: CASSIGAGNTGELFF.

This rearrangement joins TRBV28 to TRBJ2-5; 7 positions agree with TRBD1. With V trimmed by 5 bases and J by 2 bases, 5 bases remained unmatched. CDR1 is MDHEN and CDR2 is SYDVKM in the germline V gene. The length of the CDR3 is 14 residues. This CDR3 is CASSEQDRQETQYF. In DNA, the CDR3 is TGTGCCAGCAGTGAGCAGGACAGGCAAGAGACCCAGTACTTC.

The rearrangement uses TRBV24-1 and TRBJ2-7; D gene uncertain. V was trimmed by 2 bases and J by 5 bases, leaving 9 bases between them. Germline CDR1 and CDR2: KGHDR and SFDVKD. CDR3 length equals 13 residues. CDR3 sequence: CATSDSHSNEQYF. In DNA, the CDR3 is TGTGCCACCAGTGATTCGCATAGCAACGAGCAGTACTTC.

The J gene is TRBJ2-5, the V gene TRBV30; D possibly corresponds to TRBD1 (6 bases). V lost 0 bases and J lost 5, with 10 bases in between. The CDR3 runs 13 residues. The germline V gene encodes CDR1 GTSNPN and CDR2 SVGIG (reference sequence). The CDR3 spells CAWSVQGRETQYF. The CDR3 DNA sequence: TGTGCCTGGAGTGTACAGGGAAGGGAGACCCAGTACTTC. Combining the CDR3 with reference TRBV30 and TRBJ2-5 gives the whole variable domain SQTIHQWPATLVQPVGSPLSLECTVEGTSNPNLYWYRQAAGRGLQLLFYSVGIGQISSEVPQNLSASRPQDRQFILSSKKLLLSDSGFYLCAWSVQGRETQYFGPGTRLLVL.

The sample holds one count of this clone. The rearrangement links TRBV2 to TRBJ1-3, with TRBD1 as a possible D gene (5 bases). V shed 6 bases and J shed 2 bases, with 11 bases lying between them. Germline CDR1 is SNHLY and CDR2 is FYNNEI. The CDR3 extends over 14 amino acids. The CDR3 here is CASRENRPGNTIYF. The CDR3 nucleotides read TGTGCCAGCAGGGAAAACAGGCCTGGAAACACCATATATTTT.

The genes are TRBV15 and TRBJ1-5, with D uncertain. Trimming shortened V by 6 bases and J by 6 bases, and 9 bases separated the two germline ends. Germline lookup yields CDR1 LNHNV and CDR2 YYDKDF (reference sequence). This CDR3 is 12 amino acids long. The chain's CDR3 is CATSPPGQPQHF. DNA of the CDR3: TGTGCCACCAGTCCCCCGGGTCAGCCCCAGCATTTT.

The gene calls are TRBV30 and TRBJ2-2, with TRBD2 matching over 7 bases. Unmatched junction bases numbered 4, after V lost 3 bases and J lost 6 bases. CDR3 length: 13 amino acids. Germline V gives CDR1 GTSNPN, CDR2 SVGIG (reference sequence). CDR3 loop: CAWRPGGAGELFF. The DNA of the CDR3 is TGTGCCTGGAGGCCGGGGGGTGCCGGGGAGCTGTTTTTT.

This clone was counted a few times. The CDR3 DNA reads TGTGCCAGCAGTCCTGAAGAGACCCAGTACTTC. It encodes CASSPEETQYF. This chain uses TRBV2 with TRBJ2-5; D unresolved. Per the germline V gene, CDR1 is SNHLY and CDR2 is FYNNEI. This CDR3 has 11 residues. Trimming left V 5 bases short and J 3 bases short, with 4 bases between.

The chain couples TRBV10-3 to TRBJ2-7; 12 positions match TRBD2. Germline V gene data show CDR1 as ENHRY and CDR2 as SYGVKD. With V trimmed by 5 bases and J by 4 bases, 6 bases remained unmatched. The CDR3 totals 15 residues. The CDR3 spells CAISSLGTSGYEQYF. As DNA, the CDR3 is TGTGCCATCAGTTCCCTCGGGACTAGCGGGTACGAGCAGTACTTC.

This chain links TRBV5-1 with TRBJ2-1; the match to TRBD2 covers 12 bases. CDR1 and CDR2 from the germline V gene are SGHRS and YFSETQ. The CDR3 spans 15 residues. V shed 0 bases and J 6 bases; nucleotides not matched to a gene: 1. CDR3 amino acids: CASSLGTSGTNEQFF. CDR3 coding DNA: TGCGCCAGCAGCTTGGGGACTAGCGGGACCAATGAGCAGTTCTTC.

V gene TRBV5-1 combines with J gene TRBJ2-1; D is perhaps TRBD2 (8 bases). The CDR3 has 14 residues. Germline V gene lookup returns CDR1 SGHRS and CDR2 YFSETQ. V shed 5 bases and J shed 6 bases, with 15 bases lying between them. The CDR3 is CASSDREGANEQFF. In DNA, the CDR3 is TGCGCCAGCAGTGATCGGGAGGGGGCCAATGAGCAGTTCTTC.

The V call is TRBV7-2, the J call TRBJ2-7, with 9 bases matching TRBD2. This CDR3 comprises 16 residues. With 5 bases clipped from V and 2 bases from J, the junction kept 10 bases outside the gene matches. Germline assignment: CDR1 SGHTA and CDR2 FQGNSA. Here the CDR3 DNA reads TGTGCCAGCAGCCGCGGGGCTAGCGGGGTCACCTACGAGCAGTACTTC. Amino acids: CASSRGASGVTYEQYF.

Notes on this clone: At the DNA level, this CDR3 is encoded by other sequences in the same sample as well. The rearrangement joins TRBV28 to TRBJ2-7, with D possibly matching TRBD1 (5 bases). CDR3 length: 13 amino acids. V gave up 3 bases and J gave up 2 bases, with 8 bases separating them. Germline loops: CDR1 MDHEN, CDR2 SYDVKM. The DNA for the CDR3 is TGTGCCAGCAGTTTGGCAGGGCCCTACGAGCAGTACTTC. It encodes CASSLAGPYEQYF.

The rearrangement uses TRBV29-1 and TRBJ2-6, with D unresolved. V lost 4 bases and J 0 bases, leaving 10 bases between the germline ends. The CDR3 contains 15 residues. Per germline, CDR1 SQVTM and CDR2 ANQGSEA. This CDR3 is CSVGVRNSGANVLTF. In DNA, the CDR3 is TGCAGCGTTGGGGTGCGGAACTCTGGGGCCAACGTCCTGACTTTC.

The V call is TRBV5-1, the J call TRBJ2-5; tentative D call: TRBD2 (6 bases). The CDR3 covers 15 residues. Germline V gene sequence: CDR1 SGHRS, CDR2 YFSETQ. With 3 bases removed from V and 5 bases from J, the gap between germline ends came to 17 bases. The CDR3 DNA follows: TGCGCCAGCAGCTACTCCCCGGAGGGGCGGGAGACCCAGTACTTC. Translating gives CASSYSPEGRETQYF.

The chain recombines TRBV7-2 with TRBJ2-2; D is unresolved. The CDR3 is 13 amino acids. Germline V gene lookup returns CDR1 SGHTA and CDR2 FQGNSA. Trimming took off 1 base at V and 8 bases at J, with 8 bases between the two ends. The CDR3 loop is CASSLVQSGELFF. CDR3 DNA sequence: TGTGCCAGCAGCTTAGTCCAGTCAGGGGAGCTGTTTTTT.

The genes are TRBV30 and TRBJ2-1; D may be TRBD2 (6 bases). CDR1 and CDR2 (germline): GTSNPN, SVGIG (reference sequence). Trimming stripped 5 bases from V and 0 bases from J, with 14 bases between. The CDR3 is 15 amino acids. The CDR3 DNA sequence: TGTGCCTGGGGACCGGCGGGGACCTCCTACAATGAGCAGTTCTTC. Its translation: CAWGPAGTSYNEQFF.

This sequence joins TRBV6-5 and TRBJ2-1; D not certain. The CDR3 is 13 amino acids. Trimming left V 8 bases short and J 1 base short, with 9 bases between. Per the germline V gene, CDR1 is MNHEY and CDR2 is SVGAGI. CDR3 in DNA: TGTGCCAGCTCAAAGACTTCCTACAATGAGCAGTTCTTC. Amino acids: CASSKTSYNEQFF.